These 11 T cell receptor beta chains came from one sample sequenced in a study of T cells in Graves' hyperthyroidism and ophthalmopathy. It was RNA transcripts that yielded the amplified TCR beta CDR3 regions. The TCR CDR3 first-round RT-PCR relied on the HTBI primer set. Each CDR3 protein gets one entry after TCRdb re-called the multiplex PCR reads with MiXCR. There are some 650,000 distinct CDR3 sequences in the sample; about a sixth occur only once, and under 3.5% lies in the top ten. Material for sequencing was blood. These TCRs come from a woman between 35 and 50 years old with Graves' ophthalmopathy.

In its sample, this clonotype was seen many times. CDR3 nucleotides: TGTGCCAGCAGGCCCGAGGGGATGGAGCAGTATTTT. This translates into CASRPEGMEQYF. The chain combines TRBV2 with TRBJ2-3; D could derive from TRBD1 or TRBD2 (5 bases each). Germline CDR1 and CDR2: SNHLY and FYNNEI. Trimming removed 6 bases at V and 11 bases at J, with 15 bases between. The CDR3 runs 12 residues.

V and J are TRBV6-2 or TRBV6-3 and TRBJ2-6; D remains ambiguous. The germline CDR1 and CDR2 sequences are MNHEY and SVGEGT. The CDR3 loop spans 16 amino acids. Between the trimmed V and J ends, which lost 6 bases and 3 bases, there was a span of 15 bases. The CDR3 DNA reads as TGTGCCAGCAGCCAAGCGTATGGCGGTGGGGCCAACGTCCTGACTTTC. It codes for CASSQAYGGGANVLTF.

The rearrangement uses TRBV19 and TRBJ1-5, with D unclear. The V end lost 5 bases, the J end lost 0 bases, and 11 bases lay between the germline ends. The CDR3 loop spans 15 amino acids. In germline, CDR1 is LNHDA, CDR2 SQIVND (reference sequence). The CDR3 DNA sequence: TGTGCCAGTAGTCCGCAGACAAATAGCAATCAGCCCCAGCATTTT. Its translation: CASSPQTNSNQPQHF.

This clonotype was picked up a small number of times. The V gene is TRBV20-1, the J gene TRBJ2-1; tentatively, D is TRBD2 (6 bases). V was cut by 6 bases and J by 5 bases, with 17 bases left in between. Looked up from germline, CDR1 is DFQATT and CDR2 is SNEGSKA (reference sequence). The CDR3 sequence is 14 residues long. In nucleotides, the CDR3 is TGCAGTGCCCGGTCCGGGGGACCCCACAATGAGCAGTTCTTC. It codes for CSARSGGPHNEQFF.

This clonotype was picked up many times. V is TRBV5-1 and J is TRBJ1-3, with 10 bases matching TRBD1. The CDR3 has 15 amino acids. CDR1 is SGHRS, CDR2 YFSETQ, per germline. J was trimmed by 4 bases and V by 4 bases; bases with no gene match: 5. The CDR3 region is CASSEGQGIGNTIYF. The CDR3 nucleotides read TGCGCCAGCAGCGAGGGACAGGGGATAGGAAACACCATATATTTT.

This clonotype was detected only a few times. The V and J genes are TRBV10-3 and TRBJ2-5; D unresolved. CDR1 and CDR2 from the germline V gene are ENHRY and SYGVKD. The CDR3 consists of 13 residues. The V end was cut by 3 bases, the J end by 0 bases, with 5 bases between. In DNA form, the CDR3 reads TGTGCCATCAGTGAACGCGACCAAGAGACCCAGTACTTC. Translation: CAISERDQETQYF.

V and J are TRBV7-9 and TRBJ2-7; D uncertain. The CDR3 is 15 residues long. Germline CDR1 SEHNR, CDR2 FQNEAQ (reference sequence). V lost 5 bases and J 3 bases, leaving 17 bases between the germline ends. As DNA, the CDR3 is TGTGCCAGCAGCCCTCTAAGTGGAGCCAGCTACGAGCAGTACTTC. Protein product: CASSPLSGASYEQYF.

This clonotype was counted ten times or more. The rearrangement uses TRBV30 and TRBJ2-1, with 7 bases identical to TRBD2. Trimming removed 0 bases from V and 8 bases from J; junction bases left unmatched: 4. The CDR3 is made up of 13 amino acids. Germline V CDR1 and CDR2: GTSNPN, SVGIG (reference sequence). This CDR3 reads CAWSVLAEDEQFF. The CDR3 bases are TGTGCCTGGAGTGTCCTAGCGGAGGATGAGCAGTTCTTC.

This clonotype appeared many times. The V and J genes are TRBV2 and TRBJ2-7; a possible D gene is TRBD1 (5 bases). This CDR3 spans 12 amino acids. V gave up 8 bases and J gave up 3 bases, with 11 bases separating them. Germline V lookup: CDR1 SNHLY, CDR2 FYNNEI. CDR3 sequence (DNA): TGTGCCAGCTCCAGGGCCAACTACGAGCAGTACTTC. Translation: CASSRANYEQYF.

The CDR3 nucleotides read TGTGCCACCAGCCGAGGGACAGGGGGCTCAGATACGCAGTATTTT. Translated: CATSRGTGGSDTQYF. V gene TRBV15 combines with J gene TRBJ2-3; 12 nucleotides agree with TRBD1. The V gene's germline CDR1 is LNHNV and CDR2 YYDKDF (reference sequence). The V and J ends lost 5 bases and 4 bases, in that order; junction bases with no gene match: 4. The CDR3 runs to 15 residues.

The chain employs TRBV19 and TRBJ1-2; 7 nucleotides align to TRBD1. The germline CDR1 and CDR2 sequences are LNHDA and SQIVND (reference sequence). With V trimmed by 10 bases and J by 2 bases, 16 bases remained unmatched. The CDR3 totals 16 residues. The CDR3 nucleotides read TGTGCCACCCATAGATTGGAAGGGGGCGAGAACTATGGCTACACCTTC. It codes for CATHRLEGGENYGYTF.